The clone carrying this T cell receptor beta chain was seen a few times. The antigen is unknown. This record belongs to a study of T cell repertoires in cytomegalovirus infection. The wider study: CMV epitopes used comprised recently identified HLA-C-restricted ones and well-studied HLA-B-restricted ones. Indications of both CMV infection and matching HLA type were provided by public TCR beta signatures.

Germline-derived CDR1 and CDR2 are ENHRY and SYGVKD. This CDR3 is built from 16 residues. V dropped 0 bases and J dropped 5; count of bases not matched to a gene: 3. Study observations and caveats: HLA-C-restricted TCR beta clonotypes specific for CMV led the ex vivo response. CMV carriers having the relevant HLA were flagged by cumulative public TCR beta family frequency.

TCRdb passed the reads through MiXCR, listing each CDR3 protein once. The table has approximately 770,000 distinct CDR3 sequences, 25% to 30% seen once. The sequence derives from a human donor in good health (CMV status not recorded). Some clones in this sample may be carry-over from other donors' samples. The chain links TRBV10-3 to TRBJ1-5; 11 nucleotides align to TRBD1. The sample consisted of cultured CD8+ T cells from PBMCs, taken from culture after CMV antigen stimulation. This CDR3 reads CAISESRDRGYQPQHF. CDR3 nucleotides: TGTGCCATCAGTGAGTCGCGGGACAGGGGGTATCAGCCCCAGCATTTT.